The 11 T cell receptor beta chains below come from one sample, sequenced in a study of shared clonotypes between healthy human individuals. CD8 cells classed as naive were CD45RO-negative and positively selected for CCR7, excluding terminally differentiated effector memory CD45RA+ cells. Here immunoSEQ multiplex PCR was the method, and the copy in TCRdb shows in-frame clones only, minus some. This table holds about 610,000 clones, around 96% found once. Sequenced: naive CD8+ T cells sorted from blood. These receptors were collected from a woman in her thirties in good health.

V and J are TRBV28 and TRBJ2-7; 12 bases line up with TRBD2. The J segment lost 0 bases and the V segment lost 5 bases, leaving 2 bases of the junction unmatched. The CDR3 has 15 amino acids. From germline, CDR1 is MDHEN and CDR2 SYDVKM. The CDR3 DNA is TGTGCCAGCAGTGCACTAGCGGGAGGCTCCTACGAGCAGTACTTC. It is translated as CASSALAGGSYEQYF.

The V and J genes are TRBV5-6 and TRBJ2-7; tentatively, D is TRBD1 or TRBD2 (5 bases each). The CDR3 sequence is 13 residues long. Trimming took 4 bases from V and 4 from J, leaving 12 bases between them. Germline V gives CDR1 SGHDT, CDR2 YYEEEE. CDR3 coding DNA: TGTGCCAGCAGCCCCGGGACCTGGTACGAGCAGTACTTC. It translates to CASSPGTWYEQYF.

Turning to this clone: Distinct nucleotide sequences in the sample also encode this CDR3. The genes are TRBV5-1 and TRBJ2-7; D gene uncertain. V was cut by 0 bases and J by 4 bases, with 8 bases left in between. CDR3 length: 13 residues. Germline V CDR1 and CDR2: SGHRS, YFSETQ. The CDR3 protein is CASSLAPAYEQYF. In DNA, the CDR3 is TGCGCCAGCAGCTTGGCACCCGCATACGAGCAGTACTTC.

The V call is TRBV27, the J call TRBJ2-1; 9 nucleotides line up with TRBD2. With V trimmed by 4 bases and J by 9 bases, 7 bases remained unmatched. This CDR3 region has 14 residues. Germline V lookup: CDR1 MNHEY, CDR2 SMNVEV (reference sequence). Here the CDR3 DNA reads TGTGCCAGCAGTTCCGGGACTAGCATAAGTGAGCAGTTCTTC. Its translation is CASSSGTSISEQFF.

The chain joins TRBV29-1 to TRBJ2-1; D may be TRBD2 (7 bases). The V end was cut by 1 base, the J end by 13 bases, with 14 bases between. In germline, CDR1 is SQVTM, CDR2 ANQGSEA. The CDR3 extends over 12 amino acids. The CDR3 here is CSVEGEGRGQFF. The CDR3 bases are TGCAGCGTTGAAGGGGAGGGCAGGGGACAGTTCTTC.

The CDR3 DNA sequence: TGTGCCATCAGGCCTGACTTGACAGGGAACAAAGAGACCCAGTACTTC. It encodes CAIRPDLTGNKETQYF. V gene TRBV10-3 combines with J gene TRBJ2-5; 7 bases line up with TRBD1. J gave up 3 bases and V 6 bases, and 13 bases lay outside the gene matches. The CDR3 is 16 amino acids. Germline CDR1 ENHRY, CDR2 SYGVKD.

This CDR3 is CASSIEFTDTQYF. CDR3 in DNA: TGTGCCAGTAGTATAGAATTTACAGATACGCAGTATTTT. This chain links TRBV19 with TRBJ2-3; unclear D gene. With 0 bases removed from V and 3 bases from J, the gap between germline ends came to 4 bases. The CDR3 is 13 amino acids. Looked up from germline, CDR1 is LNHDA and CDR2 is SQIVND (reference sequence).

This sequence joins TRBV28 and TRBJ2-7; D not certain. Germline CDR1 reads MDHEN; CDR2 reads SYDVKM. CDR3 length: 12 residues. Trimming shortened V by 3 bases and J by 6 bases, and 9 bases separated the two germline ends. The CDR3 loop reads CASSFWSAEQYF. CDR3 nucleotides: TGTGCCAGCAGTTTTTGGTCGGCCGAGCAGTACTTC.

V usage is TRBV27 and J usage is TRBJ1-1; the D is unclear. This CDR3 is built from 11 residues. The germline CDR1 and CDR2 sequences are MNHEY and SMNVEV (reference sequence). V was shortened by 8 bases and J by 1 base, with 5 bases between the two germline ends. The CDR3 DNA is TGTGCCAGCCGGGCGAACACTGAAGCTTTCTTT. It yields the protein CASRANTEAFF.

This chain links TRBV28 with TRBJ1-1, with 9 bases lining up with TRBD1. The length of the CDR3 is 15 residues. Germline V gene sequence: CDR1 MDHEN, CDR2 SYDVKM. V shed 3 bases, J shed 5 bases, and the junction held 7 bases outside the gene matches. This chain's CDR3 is CASSFRFGTGTEAFF. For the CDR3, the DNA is TGTGCCAGCAGTTTTAGGTTTGGGACAGGGACTGAAGCTTTCTTT.

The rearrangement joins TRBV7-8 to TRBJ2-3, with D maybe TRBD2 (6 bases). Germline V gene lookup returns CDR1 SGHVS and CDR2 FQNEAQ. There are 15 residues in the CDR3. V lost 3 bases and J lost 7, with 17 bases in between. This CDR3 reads CASSFRAGQLYTQYF. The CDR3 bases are TGTGCCAGCAGCTTCAGAGCGGGCCAACTCTATACGCAGTATTTT.